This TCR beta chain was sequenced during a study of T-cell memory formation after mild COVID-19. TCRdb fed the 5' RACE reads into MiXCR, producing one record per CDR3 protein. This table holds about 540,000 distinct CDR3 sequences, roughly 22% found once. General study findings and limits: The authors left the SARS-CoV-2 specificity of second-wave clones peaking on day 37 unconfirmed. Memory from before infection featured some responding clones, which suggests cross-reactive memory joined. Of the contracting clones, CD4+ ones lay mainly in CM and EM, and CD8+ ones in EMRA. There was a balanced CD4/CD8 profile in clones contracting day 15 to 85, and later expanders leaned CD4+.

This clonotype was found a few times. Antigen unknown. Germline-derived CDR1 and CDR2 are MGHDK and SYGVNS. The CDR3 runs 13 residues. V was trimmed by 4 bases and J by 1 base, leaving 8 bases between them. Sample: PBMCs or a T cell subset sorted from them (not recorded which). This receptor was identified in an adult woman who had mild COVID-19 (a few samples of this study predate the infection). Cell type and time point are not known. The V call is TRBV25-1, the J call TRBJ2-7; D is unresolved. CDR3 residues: CASSGLTSYEQYF. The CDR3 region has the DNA TGTGCCAGCAGTGGTCTGACATCCTACGAGCAGTACTTC.